This T cell receptor beta chain was retrieved from a study of shared clonotypes between healthy human individuals. This CDR3 has 16 residues. Germline lookup yields CDR1 MNHNS and CDR2 SASEGT. V trimming: 3 bases; J trimming: 1 base; junction bases outside the gene matches: 8. The data were produced by immunoSEQ multiplex PCR, yet TCRdb's version contains in-frame clones alone and is incomplete. Found here are 1.5 million to 2.5 million clones, approximately 94% of them singletons; the top ten hold approximately 1%. Terminally differentiated effector memory CD45RA+ cells were excluded by CCR7 positive selection of CD45RO-negative cells.

Source material: naive CD8+ T cells sorted from blood. This clonotype was obtained from a man younger than 30 in good health. This chain joins TRBV6-1 and TRBJ2-5; 7 nucleotides match TRBD2. CDR3 sequence (DNA): TGTGCCAGCAGTGACGGGGGGAGGGCGATCCAAGAGACCCAGTACTTC. As protein: CASSDGGRAIQETQYF.